The 9 T cell receptor beta chains listed next were all sequenced from one sample in a study of T cells in Graves' hyperthyroidism and ophthalmopathy. Amplified regions were TCR beta CDR3 sequences from RNA transcripts. A first-round RT-PCR of the TCR CDR3 used the HTBI primer set. TCRdb reanalysed the multiplex PCR reads using MiXCR and keeps one entry per CDR3 protein. The sample lists 300,000 to 450,000 distinct CDR3 sequences, about 15% occurring once. Sequencing was carried out using blood. The receptor source for this set is a woman in her thirties with Graves' hyperthyroidism.

The table lists this clonotype with many counts. The rearrangement uses TRBV20-1 and TRBJ2-2; 10 bases line up with TRBD2. The CDR3 consists of 18 residues. Losses at the gene ends were 3 bases for V and 6 bases for J; bases not matched to a gene: 16. In germline, CDR1 is DFQATT, CDR2 SNEGSKA (reference sequence). This chain's CDR3 is CSASPLSGRAFVAGELFF. The CDR3 coding sequence is TGCAGTGCTAGTCCGCTGAGCGGGAGGGCCTTCGTAGCCGGGGAGCTGTTTTTT.

The chain joins TRBV5-6 to TRBJ2-1, with TRBD2 matching 9 bases. Germline lookup yields CDR1 SGHDT and CDR2 YYEEEE. The J segment lost 8 bases and the V segment lost 2 bases, leaving 20 bases of the junction unmatched. CDR3 length: 19 amino acids. The CDR3 bases are TGTGCCAGCAGCTTATCCCCCGGGCTAGCGGGATTCTCTAGAGATGAGCAGTTCTTC. Translation gives CASSLSPGLAGFSRDEQFF.

The chain is built from TRBV5-5 and TRBJ1-3; no firm D call. The CDR3 totals 15 residues. Deletions cut 1 base from V and 2 bases from J, with 10 bases between. The V gene's germline CDR1 is SGHKS and CDR2 YYEKEE (reference sequence). CDR3 sequence reads: CASSLYGHPGNTIYF. The CDR3 DNA follows: TGTGCCAGCAGCTTGTACGGCCACCCTGGAAACACCATATATTTT.

In its sample, this clonotype was seen many times. This chain connects TRBV18 to TRBJ1-1; D uncertain. V shed 0 bases and J shed 1 base, with 6 bases lying between them. CDR3 length: 14 residues. CDR1 and CDR2 from the germline V gene are KGHSH and LQKENI. CDR3 sequence reads: CASSPPLANTEAFF. Written as DNA, the CDR3 is TGTGCCAGCTCACCACCTCTAGCGAACACTGAAGCTTTCTTT. Complete variable domain (other parts from reference TRBV18 and TRBJ1-1): NAGVMQNPRHLVRRRGQEARLRCSPMKGHSHVYWYRQLPEEGLKFMVYLQKENIIDESGMPKERFSAEFPKEGPSILRIQQVVRGDSAAYFCASSPPLANTEAFFGQGTRLTVV.

There are a few counts of this clonotype. CDR3 bases: TGTGCCAGCAGTGAACTGCCACCGGGATCGAACACTGAAGCTTTCTTT. This encodes CASSELPPGSNTEAFF. The chain joins TRBV25-1 to TRBJ1-1; D is unclear. CDR1 is MGHDK and CDR2 is SYGVNS in the germline V gene. The V gene lost 2 bases and the J gene lost 1 base, with 14 bases spanning the gap. The CDR3 consists of 16 residues.

The chain links TRBV4-1 to TRBJ1-1; D might be TRBD1 (5 bases). The germline V gene encodes CDR1 MGHRA and CDR2 YSYEKL. CDR3 length equals 14 residues. Trimming cost V 4 bases and J 6 bases, with 15 bases left between them. The CDR3 sequence is CASSPIGARAEAFF. Written as DNA, the CDR3 is TGCGCCAGCAGCCCCATAGGGGCGAGGGCTGAAGCTTTCTTT.

The chain employs TRBV20-1 and TRBJ2-5; D may be TRBD2 (5 bases). Trimming removed 1 base at V and 4 bases at J, with 13 bases between. CDR3 size: 14 residues. Germline values: CDR1 DFQATT, CDR2 SNEGSKA (reference sequence). The CDR3 DNA follows: TGCAGTGCTAGAGGTGGAGGCGCGGGAGAGACCCAGTACTTC. Translating gives CSARGGGAGETQYF.

This clonotype was counted a single time. The chain employs TRBV19 and TRBJ2-7, with D perhaps TRBD2 (5 bases). The CDR3 is made up of 17 amino acids. V lost 3 bases and J 3 bases, leaving 21 bases between the germline ends. CDR1 LNHDA and CDR2 SQIVND come from the germline V gene (reference sequence). CDR3 DNA: TGTGCCAGTAGTATTCGCCCCAAATTCGGGATCAACTACGAGCAGTACTTC. This sequence encodes CASSIRPKFGINYEQYF.

This clonotype was picked up many times. The chain employs TRBV29-1 and TRBJ2-1; D not certain. Trimming took off 6 bases at V and 9 bases at J, with 12 bases between the two ends. The germline V gene encodes CDR1 SQVTM and CDR2 ANQGSEA. This CDR3 is 11 amino acids long. In nucleotides, the CDR3 is TGCAGCGTGAGGCTCCTCAGTGAGCAGTTCTTC. Translating gives CSVRLLSEQFF.